A single sample is the source of the 24 T cell receptor beta chains below, sequenced in a study of sequential checkpoint blockade in melanoma. Treatment reported: randomized to nivolumab then ipilimumab (arm A) or the reverse (arm B). Assay: immunoSEQ multiplex PCR; the TCRdb copy retains only in-frame clones and omits some. The sample has about 17,000 clones; around 70% are singletons. Sequences were derived from CD8+ T cells sorted from blood (inferred from file names), sampled from a patient given nivolumab and ipilimumab in sequence. The source of these receptors is a human donor with melanoma.

V and J are TRBV7-9 and TRBJ1-1, with D perhaps matching TRBD1 (5 bases). CDR3 length equals 12 residues. The germline gives CDR1 SEHNR, CDR2 FQNEAQ (reference sequence). The V end lost 4 bases, the J end lost 4 bases, and 7 bases lay between the germline ends. The CDR3 nucleotides read TGTGCCAGCAGCTCCGACAGCACTGAAGCTTTCTTT. It yields the protein CASSSDSTEAFF.

This clone was observed a handful of times. At one end, the junction sequence differs from germline, possibly due to a read error. This sequence joins TRBV5-3 and TRBJ1-5; 7 nucleotides match TRBD1. TRBV5-3 counts as an open reading frame of uncertain function. CDR3 length: 15 amino acids. The CDR3 coding sequence is TGTGCCAGCAGCTCCCGACAGGGTAACAATCAGCCCCAGCATTTT. Amino acid sequence: CASSSRQGNNQPQHF.

This clone was seen once. The chain recombines TRBV7-6 with TRBJ2-1; the match to TRBD2 covers 11 bases. CDR1 SGHVS and CDR2 FNYEAQ come from the germline V gene. Unmatched junction bases numbered 9, after V lost 3 bases and J lost 8 bases. This CDR3 region has 16 residues. CDR3 sequence: CASSFSASGGWDEQFF. The DNA of the CDR3 is TGTGCCAGCAGCTTTTCGGCTAGCGGGGGGTGGGATGAGCAGTTCTTC.

The chain carries TRBV5-6 and TRBJ2-3; 11 bases fit TRBD2. Germline CDR1 reads SGHDT; CDR2 reads YYEEEE. Trimming removed 4 bases from V and 5 bases from J; junction bases left unmatched: 12. This CDR3 contains 17 residues. DNA for the CDR3: TGTGCCAGCAGCGGAATTACCGGGACTAGCGGAGTAGATACGCAGTATTTT. Amino acids: CASSGITGTSGVDTQYF. Based on the CDR3 plus reference TRBV5-6 and TRBJ2-3, the full variable domain is DAGVTQSPTHLIKTRGQQVTLRCSPKSGHDTVSWYQQALGQGPQFIFQYYEEEERQRGNFPDRFSGHQFPNYSSELNVNALLLGDSALYLCASSGITGTSGVDTQYFGPGTRLTVL.

This sequence joins TRBV27 and TRBJ2-5, with TRBD2 identical over 8 bases. Germline lookup yields CDR1 MNHEY and CDR2 SMNVEV (reference sequence). V lost 0 bases and J lost 4; bases outside the gene matches: 19. The CDR3 has 20 residues. In DNA, the CDR3 is TGTGCCAGCAGTTTATCGGCCGGTTCGGGGGGGCCGGGTTTTAGAGAGACCCAGTACTTC. It specifies CASSLSAGSGGPGFRETQYF.

This chain links TRBV9 with TRBJ1-2; D uncertain. The CDR3 covers 15 residues. Germline lookup yields CDR1 SGDLS and CDR2 YYNGEE. The ends were cut back, 0 bases at V and 2 bases at J, with 11 bases in the middle. In DNA, the CDR3 is TGTGCCAGCAGCGTAGCCACCAGATTAAACTATGGCTACACCTTC. Its translation: CASSVATRLNYGYTF. Looking up the rest from reference TRBV9 and TRBJ1-2 gives the full variable domain: DSGVTQTPKHLITATGQRVTLRCSPRSGDLSVYWYQQSLDQGLQFLIQYYNGEERAKGNILERFSAQQFPDLHSELNLSSLELGDSALYFCASSVATRLNYGYTFGSGTRLTVV.

This chain joins TRBV6-4 and TRBJ2-5; 14 bases fit TRBD2. This CDR3 has 16 amino acids. CDR1 MRHNA and CDR2 SNTAGT come from the germline V gene. V lost 6 bases and J lost 1; bases outside the gene matches: 4. The CDR3 nucleotides read TGTGCCAGCAGCGAGACTAGCGGGGGGGCCCAAGAGACCCAGTACTTC. The encoded protein is CASSETSGGAQETQYF.

The rearrangement uses TRBV7-3 and TRBJ2-1; the D gene is possibly TRBD2 (5 bases). V gave up 5 bases and J gave up 10 bases, with 12 bases separating them. CDR3 length: 12 amino acids. Germline V CDR1 and CDR2: SGHTA, FQGTGA. The CDR3 bases are TGTGCCAGCAGCCCCCCCGCGGGCGAGCAGTTCTTC. Amino acid sequence: CASSPPAGEQFF. Drawing the rest from reference TRBV7-3 and TRBJ2-1, the complete variable domain is GAGVSQTPSNKVTEKGKYVELRCDPISGHTALYWYRQSLGQGPEFLIYFQGTGAADDSGLPNDRFFAVRPEGSVSTLKIQRTERGDSAVYLCASSPPAGEQFFGPGTRLTVL.

This sequence joins TRBV27 and TRBJ2-3; a weak D match, TRBD1 (5 bases). Germline lookup yields CDR1 MNHEY and CDR2 SMNVEV (reference sequence). V shed 6 bases and J shed 4 bases, with 20 bases lying between them. The CDR3 consists of 16 residues. The CDR3 DNA follows: TGTGCCAGCAGCCCCCTAACAGGAGAGGTCCCAGATACGCAGTATTTT. The encoded protein is CASSPLTGEVPDTQYF.

The rearrangement uses TRBV5-4 and TRBJ1-2; TRBD1 matches at 7 bases. Unmatched junction bases numbered 10, after V lost 2 bases and J lost 6 bases. Germline loops: CDR1 SGHNT, CDR2 YYREEE (reference sequence). The CDR3 extends over 15 amino acids. The CDR3 here is CASSLTGESANGYTF. CDR3 in DNA: TGTGCCAGCAGCTTAACAGGGGAGTCGGCAAATGGCTACACCTTC.

The V gene is TRBV18, the J gene TRBJ2-1; D is possibly TRBD1 (6 bases). With 5 bases removed from V and 10 bases from J, the gap between germline ends came to 18 bases. The CDR3 sequence is 14 residues long. Germline values: CDR1 KGHSH, CDR2 LQKENI. CDR3 DNA: TGTGCCAGCTCATCCGGAACAGGGCCCTCGGAGCAGTTCTTC. This encodes CASSSGTGPSEQFF.

This chain joins TRBV6-5 and TRBJ1-1; D is unclear. This CDR3 is built from 13 residues. V was shortened by 2 bases and J by 7 bases, with 11 bases between the two germline ends. Looked up from germline, CDR1 is MNHEY and CDR2 is SVGAGI. The CDR3 coding sequence is TGTGCCAGCAGTTACGGCTGGGCTGATGAAGCTTTCTTT. Protein sequence: CASSYGWADEAFF.

The DNA for the CDR3 is TGTGCCAGCAGCTTAAACGGACAGAGCACAGATACGCAGTATTTT. It encodes CASSLNGQSTDTQYF. The rearrangement joins TRBV7-3 to TRBJ2-3; D is perhaps TRBD1 (6 bases). V lost 1 base to trimming and J lost 0 bases, with 8 bases between them. Germline assignment: CDR1 SGHTA and CDR2 FQGTGA. This CDR3 spans 15 amino acids.

V gene TRBV4-2 combines with J gene TRBJ2-7, with TRBD2 as a possible D gene (5 bases). Germline lookup yields CDR1 LGHNA and CDR2 YNFKEQ. Trimming removed 2 bases at V and 7 bases at J, with 12 bases between. This CDR3 has 13 residues. The CDR3 protein is CASSQYVAYEQYF. CDR3 DNA sequence: TGTGCCAGCAGCCAATATGTAGCGTATGAGCAGTACTTC.

The genes are TRBV5-4 and TRBJ2-5; D might be TRBD2 (5 bases). The germline V and J ends were trimmed by 7 bases and 4 bases, with 11 bases remaining between them. The CDR3 sequence is 12 residues long. Looked up from germline, CDR1 is SGHNT and CDR2 is YYREEE (reference sequence). The CDR3 loop reads CASAGGTETQYF. The CDR3 DNA reads TGTGCCAGCGCAGGAGGTACAGAGACCCAGTACTTC.

The chain couples TRBV9 to TRBJ2-2, with unresolved D. The CDR3 has 12 amino acids. Trimming removed 2 bases at V and 5 bases at J, with 4 bases between. Germline CDR1 reads SGDLS; CDR2 reads YYNGEE. The CDR3 spells CASSVSTGELFF. The CDR3 nucleotides are TGTGCCAGCAGCGTTTCAACCGGGGAGCTGTTTTTT. Looking up the rest from reference TRBV9 and TRBJ2-2 gives the full variable domain: DSGVTQTPKHLITATGQRVTLRCSPRSGDLSVYWYQQSLDQGLQFLIQYYNGEERAKGNILERFSAQQFPDLHSELNLSSLELGDSALYFCASSVSTGELFFGEGSRLTVL.

This clone was counted between two and nine times. V usage is TRBV6-6 and J usage is TRBJ2-7, with 9 bases fitting TRBD1. The trim removed 6 bases at V and 3 bases at J, leaving 3 bases unmatched. The CDR3 is 13 residues long. Looked up from germline, CDR1 is MNHNY and CDR2 is SVGAGI (reference sequence). CDR3 loop: CASSRDRVYEQYV. The CDR3 nucleotides read TGTGCCAGCAGCCGGGACAGGGTCTACGAGCAGTACGTC.

The chain couples TRBV5-6 to TRBJ1-3; perhaps TRBD1 as D (5 bases). Germline values: CDR1 SGHDT, CDR2 YYEEEE. The CDR3 covers 16 residues. The V end lost 1 base, the J end lost 0 bases, and 11 bases lay between the germline ends. The CDR3 DNA reads as TGTGCCAGCAGCTTGTGGGGACTGTCCTCTGGAAACACCATATATTTT. It specifies CASSLWGLSSGNTIYF.

J is TRBJ2-7 and V is TRBV4-2, with 11 bases matching TRBD2. V trimming: 4 bases; J trimming: 2 bases; junction bases outside the gene matches: 4. The CDR3 runs 15 residues. CDR1 LGHNA and CDR2 YNFKEQ come from the germline V gene. As DNA, the CDR3 is TGTGCCAGCAGCCCAACGACTAGCGGGGCCTACGAGCAGTACTTC. Protein: CASSPTTSGAYEQYF.

This clone was counted only a few times. The chain is built from TRBV2 and TRBJ1-2; D is uncertain. V lost 4 bases and J lost 2, with 8 bases in between. The CDR3 has 13 amino acids. Per germline, CDR1 SNHLY and CDR2 FYNNEI. CDR3 sequence: CASSGGWNYGYTF. The CDR3 DNA reads TGTGCCAGCAGTGGTGGCTGGAACTATGGCTACACCTTC.

V is TRBV23-1 and J is TRBJ1-5; TRBD1 matches at 7 bases. TRBV23-1 is known as an ORF, though its function is uncertain. The ends lost 2 bases at V and 5 bases at J; junction bases unmatched: 18. The CDR3 sequence is 19 residues long. CDR3 sequence: CASSQNLIQGGDSYQPQHF. CDR3 coding DNA: TGCGCCAGCAGTCAAAATCTAATCCAAGGGGGCGACAGTTATCAGCCCCAGCATTTT.

The chain combines TRBV9 with TRBJ1-2; 8 bases line up with TRBD1. The CDR3 covers 16 residues. V shed 3 bases and J 2 bases; nucleotides not matched to a gene: 9. Germline V gene sequence: CDR1 SGDLS, CDR2 YYNGEE. The CDR3 DNA reads TGTGCCAGCAGCGGCTGGACAGGGCCCCAAAACTATGGCTACACCTTC. Residues: CASSGWTGPQNYGYTF.

The chain carries TRBV9 and TRBJ1-1; possibly TRBD1 for D (5 bases). The V end was cut by 3 bases, the J end by 0 bases, with 15 bases between. The germline V gene encodes CDR1 SGDLS and CDR2 YYNGEE. The CDR3 runs to 16 residues. CDR3 loop: CASSAPGGDLNTEAFF. Here the CDR3 DNA reads TGTGCCAGCAGCGCCCCCGGGGGAGACCTGAACACTGAAGCTTTCTTT.

The rearrangement uses TRBV7-9 and TRBJ2-4, with 8 bases lining up with TRBD1. The CDR3 is made up of 13 amino acids. Trimming took 4 bases from V and 5 from J; bases not matched to a gene: 1. Per the germline V gene, CDR1 is SEHNR and CDR2 is FQNEAQ (reference sequence). The CDR3 coding sequence is TGTGCCAGCAGCTCAGGGGGCGAAAACATTCAGTACTTC. It translates to CASSSGGENIQYF.